Described below is a single T cell receptor beta chain sequence and its context. The target antigen is unknown. This record belongs to a study of shared clonotypes between healthy human individuals. Study-level points and caveats: The sharing of 4.5% to 5% of naive CD4 clonotypes was seen across a handful of donors.

Splitting of each subset's genomic DNA was done evenly across several immunoSEQ plates. Assay used: immunoSEQ multiplex PCR; TCRdb lists only in-frame clones, some missing. The table includes 2 million to 3 million clones, more than 80% detected once. The germline V gene encodes CDR1 MDHEN and CDR2 SYDVKM. This CDR3 is built from 15 residues. The J segment lost 6 bases and the V segment lost 6 bases, leaving 9 bases of the junction unmatched. The genes are TRBV28 and TRBJ1-5, with 9 bases aligning to TRBD1. The material sequenced was naive CD4+ T cells sorted from blood. The subset here: CD45RA+ positively selected. This receptor was obtained from a man younger than 30 in good health. The CDR3, as DNA: TGTGCCAGCAGCGCTGGGACAGGGTCGTTTCAGCCCCAGCATTTT. It encodes CASSAGTGSFQPQHF. The variable domain in full, completed from reference TRBV28 and TRBJ1-5, reads DVKVTQSSRYLVKRTGEKVFLECVQDMDHENMFWYRQDPGLGLRLIYFSYDVKMKEKGDIPEGYSVSREKKERFSLILESASTNQTSMYLCASSAGTGSFQPQHFGDGTRLSIL.